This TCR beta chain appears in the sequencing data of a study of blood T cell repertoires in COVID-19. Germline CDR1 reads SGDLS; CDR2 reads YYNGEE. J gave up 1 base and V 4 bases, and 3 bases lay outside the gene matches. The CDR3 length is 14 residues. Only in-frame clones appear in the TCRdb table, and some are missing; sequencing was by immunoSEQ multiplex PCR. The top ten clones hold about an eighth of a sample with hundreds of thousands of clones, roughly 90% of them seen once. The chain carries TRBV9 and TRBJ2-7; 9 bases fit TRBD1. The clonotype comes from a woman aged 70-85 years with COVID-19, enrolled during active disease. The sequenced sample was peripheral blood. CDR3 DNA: TGTGCCAGCAGCCTGGGGACAGGGTCCTACGAGCAGTACTTC. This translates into CASSLGTGSYEQYF.